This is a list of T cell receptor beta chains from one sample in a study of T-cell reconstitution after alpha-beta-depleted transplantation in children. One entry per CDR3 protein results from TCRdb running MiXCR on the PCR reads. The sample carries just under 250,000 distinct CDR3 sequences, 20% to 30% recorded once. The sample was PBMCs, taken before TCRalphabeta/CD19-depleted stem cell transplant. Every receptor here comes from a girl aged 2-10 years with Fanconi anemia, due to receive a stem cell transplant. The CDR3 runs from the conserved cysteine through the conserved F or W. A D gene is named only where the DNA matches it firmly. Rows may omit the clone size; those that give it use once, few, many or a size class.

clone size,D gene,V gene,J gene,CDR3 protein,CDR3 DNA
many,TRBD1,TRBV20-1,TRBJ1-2,CSANEPGTGIGYTF,TGCAGTGCTAATGAACCCGGGACAGGCATCGGCTACACCTTC
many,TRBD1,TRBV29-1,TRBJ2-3,CSVLDRGWFTDTQYF,TGCAGCGTCCTGGACAGGGGATGGTTCACAGATACGCAGTATTTT
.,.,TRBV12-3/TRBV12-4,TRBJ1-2,CASSPKGAAMYNTF,TGTGCCAGCAGTCCGAAGGGAGCCGCAATGTATAACACCTTC
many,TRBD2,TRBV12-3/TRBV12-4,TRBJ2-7,CASSFGTTSYEQYF,TGTGCCAGCAGCTTTGGGACTACGTCCTACGAGCAGTACTTC
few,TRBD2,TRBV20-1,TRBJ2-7,CSARTSGGLTYEQYF,TGCAGTGCTAGGACTAGCGGGGGGCTGACCTACGAGCAGTACTTC
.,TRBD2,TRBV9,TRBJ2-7,CASSVQGGLAGGLDEQYF,TGTGCCAGCAGCGTACAAGGGGGACTAGCGGGAGGGCTTGACGAGCAGTACTTC
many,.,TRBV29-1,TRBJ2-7,CSVGDSNSYEQYF,TGCAGCGTTGGAGACAGTAACTCCTACGAGCAGTACTTC
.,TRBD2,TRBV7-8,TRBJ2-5,CASSSERGALETQYF,TGTGCCAGCAGCTCCGAGCGGGGAGCCTTAGAGACCCAGTACTTC
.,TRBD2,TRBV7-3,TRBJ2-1,CASSGSGTTYNEQFF,TGTGCCAGCAGCGGTAGCGGGACGACCTACAATGAGCAGTTCTTC
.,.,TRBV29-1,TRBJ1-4,CSVERAEKLFF,TGCAGCGTTGAACGGGCCGAAAAACTGTTTTTT
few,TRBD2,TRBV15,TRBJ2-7,CATSRPGTSGKGQYF,TGTGCCACCAGCAGACCGGGGACTAGCGGGAAGGGGCAGTACTTC
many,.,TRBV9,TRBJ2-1,CASSLYGTQYNEQFF,TGTGCCAGCAGCTTGTACGGGACCCAGTACAATGAGCAGTTCTTC
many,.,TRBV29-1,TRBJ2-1,CSVAYMGGNEQFF,TGCAGCGTTGCCTATATGGGGGGCAATGAGCAGTTCTTC
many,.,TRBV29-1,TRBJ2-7,CSVEDGSKYEQYF,TGCAGCGTTGAAGATGGGTCAAAGTACGAGCAGTACTTC
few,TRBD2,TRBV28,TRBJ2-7,CASSLGVAGAYEQYF,TGTGCCAGCAGTTTGGGGGTAGCGGGAGCCTACGAGCAGTACTTC
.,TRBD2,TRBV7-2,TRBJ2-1,CASSLGPLQAGGTVYNEQFF,TGTGCCAGCAGCTTAGGGCCCCTCCAAGCGGGAGGGACCGTCTACAATGAGCAGTTCTTC
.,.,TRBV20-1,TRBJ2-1,CSADIAGTNEQFF,TGCAGTGCAGACATCGCGGGAACCAATGAGCAGTTCTTC
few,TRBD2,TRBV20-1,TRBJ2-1,CSAKSPGLAGAQFF,TGCAGTGCTAAATCCCCGGGACTAGCGGGGGCACAGTTCTTC
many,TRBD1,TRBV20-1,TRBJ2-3,CSGARGLADTQYF,TGCAGTGGGGCCAGGGGGTTAGCAGATACGCAGTATTTT
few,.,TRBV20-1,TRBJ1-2,CSRGHSNYGYTF,TGCAGCCGCGGACACTCTAACTATGGCTACACCTTC
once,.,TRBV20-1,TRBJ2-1,CSAREGLINEQFF,TGCAGTGCTAGAGAGGGGCTAATCAATGAGCAGTTCTTC
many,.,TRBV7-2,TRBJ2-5,CASSLARIDSETQYF,TGTGCCAGCAGCTTAGCGCGAATCGACTCTGAGACCCAGTACTTC
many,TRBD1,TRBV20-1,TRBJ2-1,CSARDRVNEQFF,TGCAGTGCAAGAGACAGGGTTAATGAGCAGTTCTTC
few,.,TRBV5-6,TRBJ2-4,CASSPRDIAKNIQYF,TGTGCCAGCAGCCCTCGGGACATAGCCAAAAACATTCAGTACTTC
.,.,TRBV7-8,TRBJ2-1,CASSERGEQFF,TGTGCCAGCAGCGAAAGGGGTGAGCAGTTCTTC
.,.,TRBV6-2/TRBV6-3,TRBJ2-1,CASRKGGPYNEQFF,TGTGCCAGCAGAAAAGGCGGGCCCTACAATGAGCAGTTCTTC
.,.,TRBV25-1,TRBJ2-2,CASSEWPSFTGELFF,TGTGCCAGCAGTGAATGGCCTAGCTTCACCGGGGAGCTGTTTTTT
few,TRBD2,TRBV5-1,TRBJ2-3,CASSIAGVSTDTQYF,TGCGCCAGCAGCATTGCGGGGGTTAGCACAGATACGCAGTATTTT
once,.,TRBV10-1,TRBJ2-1,CASRNDNEQFF,TGCGCCAGCAGGAACGACAATGAGCAGTTCTTC
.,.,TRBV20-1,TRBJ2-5,CSASFRTAVQETQYF,TGCAGTGCTAGTTTCAGGACAGCGGTACAAGAGACCCAGTACTTC
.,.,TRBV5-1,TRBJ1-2,CASSLTGLDGYTF,TGCGCCAGCAGCTTGACAGGGTTGGATGGCTACACCTTC
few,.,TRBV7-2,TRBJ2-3,CASGAGRDTQYF,TGTGCCAGCGGGGCAGGAAGGGATACGCAGTATTTT
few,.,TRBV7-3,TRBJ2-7,CASSLYHSYEQYF,TGTGCCAGCAGCTTATACCACTCCTACGAGCAGTACTTC
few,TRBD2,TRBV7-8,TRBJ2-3,CASSFWTSVMGDTQYF,TGTGCCAGCAGCTTTTGGACTAGCGTAATGGGAGATACGCAGTATTTT
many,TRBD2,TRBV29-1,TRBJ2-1,CSAPLAGGPYNEQFF,TGCAGCGCACCTTTGGCGGGAGGGCCCTACAATGAGCAGTTCTTC
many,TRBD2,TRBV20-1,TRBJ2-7,CSARVSGLAGGTYEQYF,TGCAGTGCTAGAGTATCGGGACTAGCGGGAGGAACCTACGAGCAGTACTTC
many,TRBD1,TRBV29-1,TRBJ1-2,CSVRSDGGGGGYGYTF,TGCAGCGTTAGATCAGACGGAGGGGGCGGAGGCTATGGCTACACCTTC
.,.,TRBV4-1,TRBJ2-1,CASSQDLKSRYNEQFF,TGCGCCAGCAGCCAAGATTTGAAATCAAGATACAATGAGCAGTTCTTC
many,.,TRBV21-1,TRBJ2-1,CASSMGGDGTYNEQFF,TGTGCCAGCAGCATGGGGGGGGACGGAACCTACAATGAGCAGTTCTTC
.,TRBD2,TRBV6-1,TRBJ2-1,CASSKKRETYNEQFF,TGTGCCAGCAGTAAGAAGCGGGAAACCTACAATGAGCAGTTCTTC
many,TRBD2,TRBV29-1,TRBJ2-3,CSVESGAGLSDTQYF,TGCAGCGTTGAGAGCGGAGCGGGACTCTCAGATACGCAGTATTTT
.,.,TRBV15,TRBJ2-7,CATSRLGSTYEQYF,TGTGCCACCAGCAGATTAGGAAGCACCTACGAGCAGTACTTC
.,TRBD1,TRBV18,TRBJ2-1,CASSRRTGVNEQFF,TGTGCCAGCTCACGACGTACAGGGGTCAATGAGCAGTTCTTC
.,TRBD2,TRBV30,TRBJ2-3,CALIAGGADTQYF,TGTGCCCTTATAGCGGGGGGGGCAGATACGCAGTATTTT
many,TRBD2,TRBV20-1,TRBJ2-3,CSAKSGTSDPDTQYF,TGCAGTGCTAAGTCCGGGACTAGCGACCCAGATACGCAGTATTTT
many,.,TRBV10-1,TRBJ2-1,CASSGSGSRYSYNEQFF,TGCGCCAGCAGTGGGTCAGGGTCCCGTTACTCCTACAATGAGCAGTTCTTC
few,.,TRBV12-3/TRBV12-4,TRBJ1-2,CASSYGGIKSYTF,TGTGCCAGCAGTTATGGGGGAATTAAAAGCTACACCTTC
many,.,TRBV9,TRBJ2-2,CASSDRGGTGELFF,TGTGCCAGCAGCGACCGAGGCGGCACCGGGGAGCTGTTTTTT
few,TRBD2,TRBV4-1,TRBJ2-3,CASSQETSGSSDTQYF,TGCGCCAGCAGCCAAGAGACTAGCGGTTCGTCAGATACGCAGTATTTT
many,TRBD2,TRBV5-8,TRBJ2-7,CASSLVASGYEQYF,TGTGCCAGCAGCTTGGTAGCTAGCGGGTACGAGCAGTACTTC
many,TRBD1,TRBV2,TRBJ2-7,CASSEALTGTEQYF,TGTGCCAGCAGTGAAGCGCTGACAGGGACCGAGCAGTACTTC
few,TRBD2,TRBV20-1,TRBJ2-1,CSARRTSLIDEQFF,TGCAGTGCTAGAAGGACTAGTCTTATCGATGAGCAGTTCTTC
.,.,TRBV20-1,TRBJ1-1,CSARDNPTELNTEAFF,TGCAGTGCTAGAGATAATCCCACGGAACTGAACACTGAAGCTTTCTTT
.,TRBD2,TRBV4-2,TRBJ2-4,CASSRRGTSGETGDIQYF,TGTGCCAGCAGCCGAAGAGGGACTAGCGGGGAGACAGGAGACATTCAGTACTTC
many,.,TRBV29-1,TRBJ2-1,CSDADYNEQFF,TGCAGCGACGCCGATTACAATGAGCAGTTCTTC
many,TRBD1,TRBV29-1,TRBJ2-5,CSVGTGTGKETQYF,TGCAGCGTGGGGACCGGGACAGGGAAAGAGACCCAGTACTTC
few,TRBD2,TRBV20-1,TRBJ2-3,CSVMRLAGATDTQYF,TGCAGTGTTATGAGACTAGCGGGGGCCACAGATACGCAGTATTTT
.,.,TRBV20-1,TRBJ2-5,CSARTPRYQETQYF,TGCAGTGCCCGGACCCCCCGCTACCAAGAGACCCAGTACTTC
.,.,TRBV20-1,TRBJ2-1,CSTGRSSYNEQFF,TGCAGTACAGGCCGGAGCTCCTACAATGAGCAGTTCTTC
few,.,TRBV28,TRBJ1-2,CASRATPVYGYTF,TGTGCCAGCAGGGCCACACCGGTCTATGGCTACACCTTC